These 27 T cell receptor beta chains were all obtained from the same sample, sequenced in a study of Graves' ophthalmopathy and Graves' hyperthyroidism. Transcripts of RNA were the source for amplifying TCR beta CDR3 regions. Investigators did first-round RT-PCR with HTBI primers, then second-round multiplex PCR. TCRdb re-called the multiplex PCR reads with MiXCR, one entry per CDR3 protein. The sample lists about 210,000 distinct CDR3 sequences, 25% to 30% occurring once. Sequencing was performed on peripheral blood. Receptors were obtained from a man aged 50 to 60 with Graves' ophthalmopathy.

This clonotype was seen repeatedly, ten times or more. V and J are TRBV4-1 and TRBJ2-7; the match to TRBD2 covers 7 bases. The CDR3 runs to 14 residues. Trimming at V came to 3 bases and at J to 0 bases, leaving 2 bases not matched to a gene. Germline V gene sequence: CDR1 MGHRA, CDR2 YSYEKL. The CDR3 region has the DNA TGCGCCAGCAGCCAGCGGGGGAACTCCTACGAGCAGTACTTC. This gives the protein CASSQRGNSYEQYF.

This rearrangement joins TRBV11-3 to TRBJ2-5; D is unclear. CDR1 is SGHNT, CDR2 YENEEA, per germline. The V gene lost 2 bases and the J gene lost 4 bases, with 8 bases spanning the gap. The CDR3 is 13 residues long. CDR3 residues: CASSLMSGETQYF. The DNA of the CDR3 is TGTGCCAGCAGCTTAATGTCGGGAGAGACCCAGTACTTC.

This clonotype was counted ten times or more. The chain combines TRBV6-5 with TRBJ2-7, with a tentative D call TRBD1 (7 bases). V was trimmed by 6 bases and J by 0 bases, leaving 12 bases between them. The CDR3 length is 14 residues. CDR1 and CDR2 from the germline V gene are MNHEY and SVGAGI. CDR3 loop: CASSYQGGSYEQYF. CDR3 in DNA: TGTGCCAGCAGCTATCAGGGGGGCTCCTACGAGCAGTACTTC.

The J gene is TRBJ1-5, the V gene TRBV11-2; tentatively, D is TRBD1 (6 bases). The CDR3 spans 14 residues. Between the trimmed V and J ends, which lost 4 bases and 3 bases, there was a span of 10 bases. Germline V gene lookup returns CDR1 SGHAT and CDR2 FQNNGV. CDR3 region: CASSSDRNNQPQHF. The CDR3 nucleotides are TGTGCCAGCAGCTCGGACAGAAACAATCAGCCCCAGCATTTT.

The CDR3 DNA sequence: TGCAGTGCCACCACAGGAGTCAGAGAGACCCAGTACTTC. Residues: CSATTGVRETQYF. The chain carries TRBV20-1 and TRBJ2-5; weak D call: TRBD1 (5 bases). There are 13 residues in the CDR3. CDR1 is DFQATT, CDR2 SNEGSKA, per germline (reference sequence). V shed 6 bases and J shed 4 bases, with 15 bases lying between them.

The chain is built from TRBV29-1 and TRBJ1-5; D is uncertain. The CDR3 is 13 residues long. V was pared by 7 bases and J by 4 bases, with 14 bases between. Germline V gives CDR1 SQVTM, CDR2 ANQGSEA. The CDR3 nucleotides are TGCAGCGCCATGCTGGCAGCTAATCAGCCCCAGCATTTT. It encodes CSAMLAANQPQHF.

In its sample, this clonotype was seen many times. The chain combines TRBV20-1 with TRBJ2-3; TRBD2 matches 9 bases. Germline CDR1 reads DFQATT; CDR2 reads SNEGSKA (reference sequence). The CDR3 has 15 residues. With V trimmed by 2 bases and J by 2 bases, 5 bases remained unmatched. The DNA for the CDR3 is TGCAGTGCTAGACTGGCTAGCGGGACCACAGATACGCAGTATTTT. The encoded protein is CSARLASGTTDTQYF.

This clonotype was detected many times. The CDR3 coding sequence is TGTGCCAGTAGAGGCAGTACGCAGTATTTT. It encodes CASRGSTQYF. The J gene is TRBJ2-3, the V gene TRBV19; D is ambiguous. Per germline, CDR1 LNHDA and CDR2 SQIVND (reference sequence). V lost 6 bases and J lost 8, with 6 bases in between. The length of the CDR3 is 10 residues.

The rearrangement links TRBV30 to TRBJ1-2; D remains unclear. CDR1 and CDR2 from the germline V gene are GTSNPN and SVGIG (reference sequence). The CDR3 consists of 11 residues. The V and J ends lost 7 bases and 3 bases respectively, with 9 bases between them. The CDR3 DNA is TGTGCCTTTGGGTCGGACTATGGCTACACCTTC. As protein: CAFGSDYGYTF.

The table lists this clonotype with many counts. The CDR3 region has the DNA TGTGCCAGCTCTCAGGAGGGGAGTGAGCAGTACTTC. Protein sequence: CASSQEGSEQYF. The J gene is TRBJ2-7, the V gene TRBV18; a possible D gene is TRBD2 (6 bases). Trimming shortened V by 6 bases and J by 7 bases, and 13 bases separated the two germline ends. The CDR3 totals 12 residues. Germline CDR1 reads KGHSH; CDR2 reads LQKENI.

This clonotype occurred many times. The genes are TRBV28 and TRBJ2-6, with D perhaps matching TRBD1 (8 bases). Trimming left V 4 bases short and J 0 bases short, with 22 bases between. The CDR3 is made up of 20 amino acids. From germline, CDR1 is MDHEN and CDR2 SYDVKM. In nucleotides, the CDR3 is TGTGCCAGCAGTTACCGGGGGGTGGGGACAGGTTACTCTGGGGCCAACGTCCTGACTTTC. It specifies CASSYRGVGTGYSGANVLTF.

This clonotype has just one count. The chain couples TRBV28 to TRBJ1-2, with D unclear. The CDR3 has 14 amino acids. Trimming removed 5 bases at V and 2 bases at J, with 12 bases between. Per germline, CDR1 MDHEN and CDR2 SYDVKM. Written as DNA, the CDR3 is TGTGCCAGCAGTGTAGGGAGTAAAAACTATGGCTACACCTTC. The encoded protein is CASSVGSKNYGYTF.

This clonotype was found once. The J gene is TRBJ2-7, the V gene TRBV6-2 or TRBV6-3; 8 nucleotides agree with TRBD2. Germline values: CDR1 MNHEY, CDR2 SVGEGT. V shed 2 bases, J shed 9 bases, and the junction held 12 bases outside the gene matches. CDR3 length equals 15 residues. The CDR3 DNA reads TGTGCCAGCAGTTACGGACTAGCAACTTCAACGGGGCAGTACTTC. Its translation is CASSYGLATSTGQYF.

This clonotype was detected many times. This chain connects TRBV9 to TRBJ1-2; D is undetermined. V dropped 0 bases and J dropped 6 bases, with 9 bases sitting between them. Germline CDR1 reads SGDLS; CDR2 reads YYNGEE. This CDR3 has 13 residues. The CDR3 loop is CASSVGFQNGYTF. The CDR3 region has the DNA TGTGCCAGCAGCGTAGGGTTCCAGAATGGCTACACCTTC.

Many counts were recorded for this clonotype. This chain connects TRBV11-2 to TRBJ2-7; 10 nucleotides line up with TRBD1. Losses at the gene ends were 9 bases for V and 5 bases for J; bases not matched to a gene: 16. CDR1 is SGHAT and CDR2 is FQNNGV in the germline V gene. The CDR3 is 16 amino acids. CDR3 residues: CASSASVSGQGDEQYF. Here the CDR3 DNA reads TGTGCCAGTAGCGCGTCGGTATCCGGACAGGGGGACGAGCAGTACTTC.

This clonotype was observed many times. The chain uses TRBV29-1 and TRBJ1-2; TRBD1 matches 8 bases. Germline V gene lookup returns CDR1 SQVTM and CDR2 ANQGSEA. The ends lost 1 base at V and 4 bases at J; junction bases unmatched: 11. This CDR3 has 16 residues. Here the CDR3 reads CSVEAPPDRGLYGYTF. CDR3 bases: TGCAGCGTTGAAGCTCCCCCAGACAGGGGTCTCTATGGCTACACCTTC.

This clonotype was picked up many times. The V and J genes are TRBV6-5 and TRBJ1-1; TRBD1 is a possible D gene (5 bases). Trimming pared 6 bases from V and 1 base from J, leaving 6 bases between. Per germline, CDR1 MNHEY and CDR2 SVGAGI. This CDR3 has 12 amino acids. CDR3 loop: CASSGTNTEAFF. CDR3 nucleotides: TGTGCCAGCAGCGGGACGAACACTGAAGCTTTCTTT.

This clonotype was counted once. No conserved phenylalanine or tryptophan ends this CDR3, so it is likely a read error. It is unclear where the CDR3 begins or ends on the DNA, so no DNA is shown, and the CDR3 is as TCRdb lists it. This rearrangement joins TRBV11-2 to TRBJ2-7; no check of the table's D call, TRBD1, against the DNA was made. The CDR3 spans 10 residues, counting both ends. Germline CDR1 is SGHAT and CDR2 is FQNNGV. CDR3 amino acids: CASSPSGPHL.

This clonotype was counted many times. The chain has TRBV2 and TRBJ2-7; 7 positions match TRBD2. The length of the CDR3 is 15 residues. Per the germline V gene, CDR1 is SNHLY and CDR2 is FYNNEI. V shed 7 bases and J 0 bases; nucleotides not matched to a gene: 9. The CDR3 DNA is TGTGCCAGCATCCCCTCTAGCGGCAGCTCCTACGAGCAGTACTTC. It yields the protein CASIPSSGSSYEQYF. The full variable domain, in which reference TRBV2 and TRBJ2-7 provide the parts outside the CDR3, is EPEVTQTPSHQVTQMGQEVILRCVPISNHLYFYWYRQILGQKVEFLVSFYNNEISEKSEIFDDQFSVERPDGSNFTLKIRSTKLEDSAMYFCASIPSSGSSYEQYFGPGTRLTVT.

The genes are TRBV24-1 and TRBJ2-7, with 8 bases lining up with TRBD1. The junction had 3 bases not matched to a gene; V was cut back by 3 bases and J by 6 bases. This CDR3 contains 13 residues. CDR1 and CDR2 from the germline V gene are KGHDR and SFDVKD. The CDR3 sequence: CATSDGQGAEQYF. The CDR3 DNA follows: TGTGCCACCAGTGATGGGCAGGGGGCCGAGCAGTACTTC.

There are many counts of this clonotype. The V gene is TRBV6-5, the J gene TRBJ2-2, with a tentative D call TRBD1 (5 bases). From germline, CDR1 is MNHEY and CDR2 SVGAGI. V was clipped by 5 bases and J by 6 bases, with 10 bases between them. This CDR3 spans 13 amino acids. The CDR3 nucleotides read TGTGCCAGCAGTCCAGGGATTTCCGGGGAGCTGTTTTTT. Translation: CASSPGISGELFF.

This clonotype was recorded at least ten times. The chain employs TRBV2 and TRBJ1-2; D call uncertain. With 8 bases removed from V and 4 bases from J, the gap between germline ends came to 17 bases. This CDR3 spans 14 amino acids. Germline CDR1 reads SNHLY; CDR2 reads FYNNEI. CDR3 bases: TGTGCCAGCGGAAAGGGTGGAGCCGCCTATGGCTACACCTTC. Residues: CASGKGGAAYGYTF.

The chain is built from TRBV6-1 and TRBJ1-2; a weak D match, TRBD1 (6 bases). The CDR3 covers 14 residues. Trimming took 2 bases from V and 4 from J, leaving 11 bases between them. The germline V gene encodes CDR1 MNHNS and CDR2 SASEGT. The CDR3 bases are TGTGCCAGCAGTGAACCGACAGGATTCTATGGCTACACCTTC. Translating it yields CASSEPTGFYGYTF.

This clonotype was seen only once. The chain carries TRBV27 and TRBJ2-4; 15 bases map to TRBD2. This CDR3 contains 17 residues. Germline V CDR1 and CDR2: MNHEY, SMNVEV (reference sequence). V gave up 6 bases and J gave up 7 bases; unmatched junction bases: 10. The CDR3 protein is CASSSGLAGGPKNIQYF. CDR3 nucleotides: TGTGCCAGCAGCTCTGGACTAGCGGGAGGGCCGAAGAACATTCAGTACTTC.

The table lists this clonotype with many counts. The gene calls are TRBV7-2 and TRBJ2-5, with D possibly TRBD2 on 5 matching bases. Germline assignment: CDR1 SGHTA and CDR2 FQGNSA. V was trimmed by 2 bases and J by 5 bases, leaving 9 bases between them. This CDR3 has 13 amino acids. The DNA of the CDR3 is TGTGCCAGCAGCTTAACCCGAGGGGAGACCCAGTACTTC. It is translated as CASSLTRGETQYF. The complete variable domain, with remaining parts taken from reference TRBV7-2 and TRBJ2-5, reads GAGVSQSPSNKVTEKGKDVELRCDPISGHTALYWYRQSLGQGLEFLIYFQGNSAPDKSGLPSDRFSAERTGGSVSTLTIQRTQQEDSAVYLCASSLTRGETQYFGPGTRLLVL.

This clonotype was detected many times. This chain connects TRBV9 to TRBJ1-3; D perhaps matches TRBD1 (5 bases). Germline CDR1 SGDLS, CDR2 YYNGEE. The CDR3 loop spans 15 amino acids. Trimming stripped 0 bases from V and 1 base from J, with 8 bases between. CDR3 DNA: TGTGCCAGCAGCGTAGCGGGGGTATCTGGAAACACCATATATTTT. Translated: CASSVAGVSGNTIYF.

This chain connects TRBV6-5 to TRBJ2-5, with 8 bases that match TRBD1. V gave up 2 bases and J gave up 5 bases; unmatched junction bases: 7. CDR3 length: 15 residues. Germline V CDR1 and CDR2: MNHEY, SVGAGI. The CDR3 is CASSYGPGGAETQYF. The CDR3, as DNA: TGTGCCAGCAGTTACGGGCCAGGGGGCGCTGAGACCCAGTACTTC.